This T cell receptor beta chain was obtained from a study of shared clonotypes between healthy human individuals. Study-level findings and limits: Generation probabilities were higher for clonotypes shared across all four sorted-subset donors than for unshared ones.

As for this clone: Its antigen is unidentified. The junction and the germline gene differ at one end; a read error may be behind it.

The data were produced by immunoSEQ multiplex PCR, yet TCRdb's version contains in-frame clones alone and is incomplete. The data show roughly 2 million clones, around 95% seen once. Adults of Caucasian background living in Nashville, Tennessee made up all donors. The split of CD4+ cells yielded CD45RA+ naive and CD45RA-negative memory subsets. The TCR comes from a young man in good health. The sample consisted of naive CD4+ T cells sorted from blood. Subset here: CD45RA+ positively selected.

The CDR3 sequence: CASSPGMETQYF. DNA of the CDR3: TGTGCTAGCAGTCCAGGGATGGAGACCCAGTACTTC. This sequence joins TRBV7-7 and TRBJ2-5; possible D gene TRBD1, 5 bases. The CDR3 covers 12 residues. Germline CDR1 SSHAT, CDR2 FNYEAQ (reference sequence).